This TCR beta chain was retrieved from a study of control samples from healthy donors and cancer patients. Germline CDR1 reads SGHTA; CDR2 reads FQGNSA. Trimming removed 1 base at V and 9 bases at J, with 19 bases between. The CDR3 runs 15 residues. Profiling relied on immunoSEQ multiplex PCR, and the TCRdb table lists in-frame clones only, not all of them. The sample holds roughly 400,000 clones, more than 80% seen once. Sequencing input: PBMCs. The chain combines TRBV7-2 with TRBJ2-7, with D perhaps TRBD1 or TRBD2 (6 bases each). This TCR was recovered from a man between 35 and 55 years old with head and neck cancer. The CDR3 spells CASSLDRRGVSAQYF. Written as DNA, the CDR3 is TGTGCCAGCAGCTTAGATCGTAGGGGGGTCTCTGCGCAGTACTTC.